The 6 T cell receptor beta chains given below trace back to one sample, sequenced in a study of cytomegalovirus exposure and HLA in healthy donors. PCR amplification relied on 60 Vbeta primers (plus 13 Jbeta primers). This table comes from immunoSEQ multiplex PCR, and its TCRdb copy is limited to in-frame clones, with some not included. Here the sample spans around 98,000 clones, around 67% being singletons. Sequenced sample: PBMCs. The receptors shown here come from a man over 45 in good health and CMV-seronegative.

V is TRBV18 and J is TRBJ2-6; 10 bases align to TRBD1. The V segment lost 1 base and the J segment 4 bases; nucleotides outside the gene matches: 4. This CDR3 contains 17 residues. Looked up from germline, CDR1 is KGHSH and CDR2 is LQKENI. The CDR3 sequence: CASSPRQGASGANVLTF. The CDR3 DNA reads TGTGCCAGCTCACCACGACAGGGGGCCTCCGGGGCCAACGTCCTGACTTTC.

V is TRBV5-6 and J is TRBJ2-7, with TRBD1 matching over 7 bases. Germline assignment: CDR1 SGHDT and CDR2 YYEEEE. CDR3 length: 14 amino acids. Trimming removed 0 bases from V and 3 bases from J; junction bases left unmatched: 3. The CDR3 coding sequence is TGTGCCAGCAGCTTGGTGTCAGGGGGCTACGAGCAGTACTTC. Its translation is CASSLVSGGYEQYF.

The CDR3 sequence: CASSVQDGTSGRPYEQYF. In DNA, the CDR3 is TGTGCCAGCAGCGTCCAGGACGGGACTAGCGGGAGACCCTACGAGCAGTACTTC. V usage is TRBV9 and J usage is TRBJ2-7; 14 nucleotides align to TRBD2. J gave up 2 bases and V 2 bases, and 9 bases lay outside the gene matches. The CDR3 sequence is 18 residues long. The V gene's germline CDR1 is SGDLS and CDR2 YYNGEE.

The chain is built from TRBV7-3 and TRBJ2-3; the match to TRBD1 covers 7 bases. CDR1 and CDR2 (germline): SGHTA, FQGTGA. The CDR3 consists of 15 residues. V dropped 3 bases and J dropped 0; count of bases not matched to a gene: 3. CDR3 protein: CASSFGTASTDTQYF. The CDR3 DNA sequence: TGTGCCAGCAGCTTTGGGACAGCGAGCACAGATACGCAGTATTTT.

Only a few counts were recorded for this clone. The chain is built from TRBV11-1 and TRBJ2-7, with 9 bases matching TRBD2. The V gene's germline CDR1 is SGHAT and CDR2 FQDESV (reference sequence). Losses at the gene ends were 6 bases for V and 2 bases for J; bases not matched to a gene: 5. The CDR3 is 14 residues long. The CDR3 reads CASRVREGPYEQYF. DNA for the CDR3: TGTGCCAGCAGGGTGCGGGAGGGCCCCTACGAGCAGTACTTC. The full variable domain, rest sourced from reference TRBV11-1 and TRBJ2-7, is EAEVAQSPRYKITEKSQAVAFWCDPISGHATLYWYRQILGQGPELLVQFQDESVVDDSQLPKDRFSAERLKGVDSTLKIQPAELGDSAMYLCASRVREGPYEQYFGPGTRLTVT.

The rearrangement uses TRBV6-1 and TRBJ1-2; D is possibly TRBD1 (5 bases). The CDR3 has 15 residues. V gave up 2 bases and J gave up 7 bases, with 17 bases separating them. CDR1 MNHNS and CDR2 SASEGT come from the germline V gene. The CDR3 nucleotides are TGTGCCAGCAGTGAATCGTGGGGGAGGGAGTCTGGCTACACCTTC. Translation: CASSESWGRESGYTF.